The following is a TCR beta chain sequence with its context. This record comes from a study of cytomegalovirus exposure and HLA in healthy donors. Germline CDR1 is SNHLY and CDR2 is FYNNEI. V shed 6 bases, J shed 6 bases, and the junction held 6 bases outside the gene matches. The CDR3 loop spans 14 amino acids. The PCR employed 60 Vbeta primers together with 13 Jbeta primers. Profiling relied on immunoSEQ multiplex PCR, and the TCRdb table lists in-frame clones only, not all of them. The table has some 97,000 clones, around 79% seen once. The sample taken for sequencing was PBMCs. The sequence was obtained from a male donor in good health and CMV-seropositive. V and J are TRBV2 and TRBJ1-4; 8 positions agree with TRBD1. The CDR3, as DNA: TGTGCCAGCAGATCGGACAGGGAGGATGAAAAACTGTTTTTT. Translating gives CASRSDREDEKLFF.